The T cell receptor beta chain described here comes from a study of T cells in tuberculosis. Time point noted: new active TB diagnosis, blood taken before or within 7 days of starting treatment. The data were produced by immunoSEQ multiplex PCR, yet TCRdb's version contains in-frame clones alone and is incomplete. The sample includes approximately 30,000 clones, 70% to 90% of them seen just once. This CDR3 contains 14 residues. V shed 2 bases and J shed 4 bases, with 10 bases lying between them. Per germline, CDR1 MNHEY and CDR2 SMNVEV (reference sequence). This clone was seen once. The TCR was taken from an adult with tuberculosis. V gene TRBV27 combines with J gene TRBJ2-3; D possibly corresponds to TRBD2 (6 bases). The material sequenced was PBMCs, taken at tuberculosis diagnosis. The CDR3 DNA follows: TGTGCCAGCAGTTTAAACGGGAGACCAGATACGCAGTATTTT. Protein product: CASSLNGRPDTQYF.